One sample yielded the 28 T cell receptor beta chains listed below, sequenced in a study of lymphopenia after photon versus proton radiotherapy. This table comes from immunoSEQ multiplex PCR, and its TCRdb copy is limited to in-frame clones, with some not included. This table has about 61,000 clones, approximately 86% appearing once. Sequencing was performed on peripheral blood, taken from a patient treated with photon-based radiotherapy. The receptors here all came from a middle-aged man with gastric cancer.

CDR3 DNA: TGTGCCAGCAGCACCACTGTGGTGAACACTGAAGCTTTCTTT. Protein product: CASSTTVVNTEAFF. The rearrangement joins TRBV7-2 to TRBJ1-1, with D unresolved. The V end lost 5 bases, the J end lost 0 bases, and 10 bases lay between the germline ends. The CDR3 covers 14 residues. Germline V lookup: CDR1 SGHTA, CDR2 FQGNSA. The full variable domain, its missing parts supplied by reference TRBV7-2 and TRBJ1-1, is GAGVSQSPSNKVTEKGKDVELRCDPISGHTALYWYRQSLGQGLEFLIYFQGNSAPDKSGLPSDRFSAERTGGSVSTLTIQRTQQEDSAVYLCASSTTVVNTEAFFGQGTRLTVV.

Points on this clone: The identical CDR3 is also encoded by other nucleotide sequences in the sample. Here the CDR3 DNA reads TGTGCCAGTAGTCCCGGGACGGCCACTAGCACAGATACGCAGTATTTT. Translation gives CASSPGTATSTDTQYF. This chain connects TRBV19 to TRBJ2-3; D may be TRBD1 or TRBD2 (5 bases each). This CDR3 is built from 16 residues. V gave up 5 bases and J gave up 0 bases, with 15 bases separating them. Germline V gene data show CDR1 as LNHDA and CDR2 as SQIVND (reference sequence).

The CDR3 bases are TGTGCCAGCAGCGGGGGACAATTGAACACTGAAGCTTTCTTT. This codes for CASSGGQLNTEAFF. This rearrangement joins TRBV5-6 to TRBJ1-1; D might be TRBD1 (6 bases). V was shortened by 4 bases and J by 0 bases, with 10 bases between the two germline ends. The CDR3 is made up of 14 amino acids. The germline V gene has CDR1 SGHDT and CDR2 YYEEEE.

This clone turned up a few times. The V gene is TRBV7-9, the J gene TRBJ1-2; 8 bases are a match to TRBD1. Per germline, CDR1 SEHNR and CDR2 FQNEAQ (reference sequence). This CDR3 region has 14 residues. Trimming removed 4 bases from V and 6 bases from J; junction bases left unmatched: 7. The CDR3 nucleotides read TGTGCCAGCAGCTCGCCCGGACAGGGAGATGGCTACACCTTC. It translates to CASSSPGQGDGYTF.

The chain couples TRBV9 to TRBJ1-2; no clear D gene. The CDR3 consists of 14 residues. V lost 6 bases to trimming and J lost 4 bases, with 16 bases between them. Germline V gene lookup returns CDR1 SGDLS and CDR2 YYNGEE. CDR3 nucleotide sequence: TGTGCCAGCAAGTCCGCAGACAAACCCTATGGCTACACCTTC. Its translation: CASKSADKPYGYTF.

J is TRBJ1-2 and V is TRBV11-2; 8 bases line up with TRBD1. Germline lookup yields CDR1 SGHAT and CDR2 FQNNGV. The CDR3 is 18 residues long. V shed 1 base and J 1 base; nucleotides not matched to a gene: 11. CDR3 nucleotides: TGTGCCAGCAGCTTAGTGGGACAGGTGGGGGCAAGTAACTATGGCTACACCTTC. The encoded protein is CASSLVGQVGASNYGYTF.

The V and J genes are TRBV5-6 and TRBJ2-2, with 9 bases lining up with TRBD1. Germline lookup yields CDR1 SGHDT and CDR2 YYEEEE. This CDR3 has 16 residues. Germline trimming cut 2 bases from V and 7 bases from J; bases unmatched to any gene: 9. This CDR3 reads CASSFGTGRMGGELFF. Written as DNA, the CDR3 is TGTGCCAGCAGCTTTGGGACAGGGAGGATGGGCGGGGAGCTGTTTTTT.

This clone was detected once. The J gene is TRBJ1-1, the V gene TRBV6-5, with 9 bases identical to TRBD1. From germline, CDR1 is MNHEY and CDR2 SVGAGI. V lost 5 bases, J lost 1 base, and 2 bases stayed unmatched. CDR3 length: 14 amino acids. CDR3 DNA sequence: TGTGCCAGCAGTCACAGGGGGCGGAACACTGAAGCTTTCTTT. It is translated as CASSHRGRNTEAFF.

The chain combines TRBV10-3 with TRBJ2-2; D possibly corresponds to TRBD2 (6 bases). CDR1 ENHRY and CDR2 SYGVKD come from the germline V gene. The V end lost 8 bases, the J end lost 0 bases, and 7 bases lay between the germline ends. The CDR3 is 13 residues long. The CDR3 sequence is CAIGTPNTGELFF. CDR3 DNA: TGTGCCATCGGGACTCCGAACACCGGGGAGCTGTTTTTT.

V usage is TRBV10-3 and J usage is TRBJ1-1; perhaps TRBD1 as D (5 bases). V dropped 4 bases and J dropped 1 base, with 10 bases sitting between them. Germline assignment: CDR1 ENHRY and CDR2 SYGVKD. The CDR3 extends over 14 amino acids. CDR3 region: CAISVRGGNTEAFF. The CDR3, as DNA: TGTGCCATCAGTGTCCGGGGGGGGAACACTGAAGCTTTCTTT.

The chain couples TRBV19 to TRBJ1-1; 7 positions match TRBD1. This CDR3 has 16 amino acids. Per the germline V gene, CDR1 is LNHDA and CDR2 is SQIVND (reference sequence). The V and J ends lost 4 bases and 4 bases, in that order; junction bases with no gene match: 12. This CDR3 is CASSTRATGTGTEAFF. CDR3 bases: TGTGCCAGTAGTACCCGAGCGACAGGGACGGGCACTGAAGCTTTCTTT. The whole variable domain, filled in from reference TRBV19 and TRBJ1-1, reads DGGITQSPKYLFRKEGQNVTLSCEQNLNHDAMYWYRQDPGQGLRLIYYSQIVNDFQKGDIAEGYSVSREKKESFPLTVTSAQKNPTAFYLCASSTRATGTGTEAFFGQGTRLTVV.

The rearrangement links TRBV25-1 to TRBJ2-7; D may match TRBD1 or TRBD2 (5 bases each). CDR1 is MGHDK, CDR2 SYGVNS, per germline. The V and J ends lost 9 bases and 4 bases respectively, with 16 bases between them. The CDR3 has 13 residues. CDR3 amino acids: CASTRGPGYEQYF. The CDR3, as DNA: TGTGCCAGTACCCGGGGACCAGGTTACGAGCAGTACTTC.

The rearrangement joins TRBV30 to TRBJ1-4; 8 bases map to TRBD1. Germline-derived CDR1 and CDR2 are GTSNPN and SVGIG (reference sequence). V shed 0 bases and J 3 bases; nucleotides not matched to a gene: 6. The CDR3 loop spans 16 amino acids. The CDR3 DNA is TGTGCCTGGAGTGTTCAGGGGGCTCGGGCTAATGAAAAACTGTTTTTT. Its protein is CAWSVQGARANEKLFF.

The table lists this clone with a count of one. The V call is TRBV2, the J call TRBJ2-2; 8 nucleotides match TRBD1. V lost 6 bases, J lost 0 bases, and 3 bases stayed unmatched. The CDR3 consists of 15 residues. CDR1 and CDR2 (germline): SNHLY, FYNNEI. CDR3 residues: CASRQGDANTGELFF. Here the CDR3 DNA reads TGTGCCAGCAGACAGGGGGATGCGAACACCGGGGAGCTGTTTTTT.

The chain employs TRBV4-2 and TRBJ1-2; D unclear. V lost 0 bases to trimming and J lost 4 bases, with 6 bases between them. The CDR3 consists of 13 residues. Germline CDR1 and CDR2: LGHNA and YNFKEQ. The CDR3 coding sequence is TGTGCCAGCAGCCAAGAATCGGGCTATGGCTACACCTTC. Encoded protein: CASSQESGYGYTF.

The CDR3 is CASSPAGPGVGEQYF. In DNA form, the CDR3 reads TGCGCCAGCAGCCCTGCCGGGCCCGGGGTTGGCGAGCAGTACTTC. This sequence joins TRBV5-1 and TRBJ2-7; possible D gene TRBD2, 5 bases. This CDR3 has 15 residues. Germline V gives CDR1 SGHRS, CDR2 YFSETQ. The V gene lost 4 bases and the J gene lost 6 bases, with 20 bases spanning the gap.

The chain uses TRBV18 and TRBJ1-6; TRBD1 matches 10 bases. After removal of 6 bases from V and 7 bases from J, the junction contained 12 bases not matched to a gene. The CDR3 consists of 17 residues. Germline V gives CDR1 KGHSH, CDR2 LQKENI. In DNA form, the CDR3 reads TGTGCCAGCTCCCTCGGGACAGGGGCCGGGGTCAATTCACCCCTCCACTTT. Translated, it gives CASSLGTGAGVNSPLHF. Drawing the rest from reference TRBV18 and TRBJ1-6, the complete variable domain is NAGVMQNPRHLVRRRGQEARLRCSPMKGHSHVYWYRQLPEEGLKFMVYLQKENIIDESGMPKERFSAEFPKEGPSILRIQQVVRGDSAAYFCASSLGTGAGVNSPLHFGNGTRLTVT.

The chain has TRBV10-1 and TRBJ1-6, with no clear D. V dropped 2 bases and J dropped 3 bases, with 11 bases sitting between them. Germline CDR1 WNHNN, CDR2 SYGVQD (reference sequence). This CDR3 spans 16 amino acids. The DNA for the CDR3 is TGCGCCAGCAGTGAGAAAGGTAGTCGCTATAATTCACCCCTCCACTTT. The encoded protein is CASSEKGSRYNSPLHF.

V gene TRBV7-7 combines with J gene TRBJ2-3, with 12 bases lining up with TRBD2. J lost 6 bases, V lost 4 bases, and 8 bases had no gene match. Germline CDR1 and CDR2: SSHAT and FNYEAQ (reference sequence). The CDR3 is 16 residues long. The DNA for the CDR3 is TGTGCCAGCAGCTCTGGACTAGCGGGGACCGGGGATACGCAGTATTTT. It codes for CASSSGLAGTGDTQYF.

The J gene is TRBJ1-1, the V gene TRBV9; 10 nucleotides align to TRBD1. The germline V gene has CDR1 SGDLS and CDR2 YYNGEE. V shed 4 bases and J 4 bases; nucleotides not matched to a gene: 13. The CDR3 extends over 17 amino acids. CDR3 nucleotides: TGTGCCAGCAGCCTTAGGGCGGGACAGGGGATGGGCACTGAAGCTTTCTTT. It codes for CASSLRAGQGMGTEAFF.

The rearrangement joins TRBV19 to TRBJ1-2, with D unclear. The CDR3 consists of 16 residues. Trimming took off 5 bases at V and 1 base at J, with 17 bases between the two ends. Germline V gene data show CDR1 as LNHDA and CDR2 as SQIVND (reference sequence). The DNA for the CDR3 is TGTGCCAGTAGTTCCCGCCGTGCAAGTGATAACTATGGCTACACCTTC. It is translated as CASSSRRASDNYGYTF.

The chain recombines TRBV4-2 with TRBJ1-2; the D gene is possibly TRBD1 (6 bases). Trimming left V 0 bases short and J 7 bases short, with 15 bases between. CDR3 length: 15 amino acids. CDR1 and CDR2 from the germline V gene are LGHNA and YNFKEQ. This CDR3 is CASSQDPVTGPGYTF. The CDR3 nucleotides read TGTGCCAGCAGCCAAGATCCCGTGACAGGTCCTGGCTACACCTTC.

By sample fraction, this clone is medium-sized (0.01 to 0.1%). CDR3 DNA: TGTGCCAGCAGCTCACCGGGAAGTTCACCCCTCCACTTT. Protein product: CASSSPGSSPLHF. The J gene is TRBJ1-6, the V gene TRBV7-9; D is ambiguous. Germline CDR1 reads SEHNR; CDR2 reads FQNEAQ (reference sequence). V lost 4 bases and J 9 bases, leaving 10 bases between the germline ends. The CDR3 has 13 residues.

The V and J genes are TRBV14 and TRBJ1-2; 7 nucleotides align to TRBD1. V was clipped by 5 bases and J by 2 bases; unmatched bases: 2. CDR3 length: 13 residues. Germline-derived CDR1 and CDR2 are SGHDN and FVKESK. As DNA, the CDR3 is TGTGCCAGCAGCAAGGACAGGAACTATGGCTACACCTTC. It translates to CASSKDRNYGYTF.

This clone has a handful of counts. The V and J genes are TRBV14 and TRBJ1-6, with 8 bases fitting TRBD1. With V trimmed by 5 bases and J by 3 bases, 6 bases remained unmatched. CDR3 length: 16 amino acids. Germline V gives CDR1 SGHDN, CDR2 FVKESK. Here the CDR3 reads CASSAGQGSYNSPLHF. CDR3 DNA: TGTGCCAGCAGCGCCGGACAGGGCAGCTATAATTCACCCCTCCACTTT.

The chain joins TRBV27 to TRBJ2-7; 7 bases are a match to TRBD1. V was clipped by 6 bases and J by 3 bases; unmatched bases: 8. The germline V gene has CDR1 MNHEY and CDR2 SMNVEV (reference sequence). The CDR3 spans 14 residues. The DNA for the CDR3 is TGTGCCAGCAGCTATTACAGGGGTCACTACGAGCAGTACTTC. This codes for CASSYYRGHYEQYF.

Written as DNA, the CDR3 is TGCGCCAGCAGCCCCTCTAGCGATAGCTCCTACGAGCAGTACTTC. Its translation is CASSPSSDSSYEQYF. V is TRBV4-1 and J is TRBJ2-7, with D possibly TRBD2 on 6 matching bases. CDR3 length equals 15 residues. The V gene lost 4 bases and the J gene lost 0 bases, with 13 bases spanning the gap. The V gene's germline CDR1 is MGHRA and CDR2 YSYEKL.

The chain uses TRBV2 and TRBJ2-1; D possibly corresponds to TRBD2 (6 bases). Germline V gene lookup returns CDR1 SNHLY and CDR2 FYNNEI. The length of the CDR3 is 14 residues. Trimming took off 6 bases at V and 10 bases at J, with 19 bases between the two ends. CDR3 bases: TGTGCCAGCAGCCTGCCGGGAGACAGCCGGGAGCAGTTCTTC. The encoded protein is CASSLPGDSREQFF.